The next 23 T cell receptor beta chains were all read from a single sample in a study of monozygotic twins with inflammatory bowel disease. For each CDR3 protein, TCRdb gives one entry from its re-call of the 5' RACE reads, without DNA. This sample's table reports around 220,000 distinct CDR3 sequences. The sequencing input was blood. Receptor source: a human donor with ulcerative colitis or Crohn's disease, or a healthy co-twin of an affected twin (not recorded which).

V usage is TRBV6-5 and J usage is TRBJ1-2; the D gene TCRdb calls, TRBD1, cannot be checked with no DNA. The CDR3 contains 13 residues. Per germline, CDR1 MNHEY and CDR2 SVGAGI. CDR3 residues: CASTGSPVYGYTF.

This chain uses TRBV6-9 with TRBJ2-2; TCRdb designates TRBD1, a call that cannot be tested without DNA. This CDR3 region has 16 residues. CDR1 is MNHGY, CDR2 SVAAGI, per germline. CDR3 in amino acids: CASSVENRGRTGELFF.

The chain carries TRBV11-2 and TRBJ1-3. The germline V gene has CDR1 SGHAT and CDR2 FQNNGV. There are 14 residues in the CDR3. The CDR3 protein is CASSLSEDGNTIYF.

The CDR3 is CASSQVGPKSGELFF. V is TRBV3-1 and J is TRBJ2-2. Per germline, CDR1 LGHDT and CDR2 YNNKEL (reference sequence). The CDR3 loop spans 15 amino acids.

The chain uses TRBV10-3 and TRBJ2-7; TCRdb picks TRBD2, but there is no DNA to check that call. The CDR3 extends over 16 amino acids. The germline V gene has CDR1 ENHRY and CDR2 SYGVKD. CDR3 loop: CAISEPSSGGGYEQYF.

The V gene is TRBV20-1, the J gene TRBJ2-3; TCRdb names TRBD1, which stays unverified in the absence of DNA. CDR1 is DFQATT and CDR2 is SNEGSKA in the germline V gene (reference sequence). CDR3 length equals 13 residues. The CDR3 here is CSALGTSTDTQYF.

The gene calls are TRBV20-1 and TRBJ2-7; TCRdb's D call of TRBD2 is untestable without DNA. The CDR3 is 15 residues long. Per the germline V gene, CDR1 is DFQATT and CDR2 is SNEGSKA (reference sequence). The CDR3 sequence is CSARASGGRYYEQYF.

The V gene is TRBV6-2 or TRBV6-3, the J gene TRBJ2-1; TCRdb returns TRBD1, unconfirmable since there is no DNA. Germline V gives CDR1 MNHEY, CDR2 SVGEGT. This CDR3 is 17 amino acids long. The CDR3 is CASSSRVGGRAYNEQFF.

The chain carries TRBV9 and TRBJ2-1; TCRdb indicates TRBD1, and absent DNA this call remains unverified. Germline V gives CDR1 SGDLS, CDR2 YYNGEE. The CDR3 has 16 amino acids. CDR3 residues: CASSVGQPTAYNEQFF.

The chain uses TRBV5-1 and TRBJ1-5; without DNA, the TCRdb call of TRBD1 cannot be checked. The CDR3 is 13 residues long. Germline values: CDR1 SGHRS, CDR2 YFSETQ. CDR3 residues: CASSRDPDQPQHF. The entire variable domain, with the rest obtained from reference TRBV5-1 and TRBJ1-5, is as follows: KAGVTQTPRYLIKTRGQQVTLSCSPISGHRSVSWYQQTPGQGLQFLFEYFSETQRNKGNFPGRFSGRQFSNSRSEMNVSTLELGDSALYLCASSRDPDQPQHFGDGTRLSIL.

The chain is built from TRBV7-9 and TRBJ1-5; TCRdb returns TRBD1, unconfirmable since there is no DNA. There are 14 residues in the CDR3. In germline, CDR1 is SEHNR, CDR2 FQNEAQ (reference sequence). Here the CDR3 reads CASSSLGADQPQHF.

This sequence joins TRBV27 and TRBJ1-4; TCRdb picks TRBD1, but there is no DNA to check that call. The CDR3 loop spans 15 amino acids. Germline V gene lookup returns CDR1 MNHEY and CDR2 SMNVEV (reference sequence). The CDR3 loop is CASSPRGGYNEKLFF. The full variable domain, in which reference TRBV27 and TRBJ1-4 provide the parts outside the CDR3, is EAQVTQNPRYLITVTGKKLTVTCSQNMNHEYMSWYRQDPGLGLRQIYYSMNVEVTDKGDVPEGYKVSRKEKRNFPLILESPSPNQTSLYFCASSPRGGYNEKLFFGSGTQLSVL.

The J gene is TRBJ2-2, the V gene TRBV7-2. CDR1 SGHTA and CDR2 FQGNSA come from the germline V gene. The CDR3 contains 14 residues. This CDR3 reads CASSLHGVTGELFF.

V and J are TRBV7-9 and TRBJ1-5; TCRdb indicates TRBD1, and absent DNA this call remains unverified. Germline-derived CDR1 and CDR2 are SEHNR and FQNEAQ (reference sequence). The CDR3 contains 16 residues. CDR3: CASSAQGQGKNQPQHF.

The chain has TRBV29-1 and TRBJ2-1. The CDR3 is made up of 12 amino acids. CDR1 and CDR2 (germline): SQVTM, ANQGSEA. This CDR3 is CSVESDGGEQFF.

CDR3 loop: CASSSLDRAEAFF. This chain connects TRBV5-1 to TRBJ1-1; without DNA, the TCRdb call of TRBD1 cannot be checked. From germline, CDR1 is SGHRS and CDR2 YFSETQ. The CDR3 totals 13 residues.

The chain has TRBV19 and TRBJ1-1; TCRdb's D gene call, TRBD1, goes unchecked for lack of DNA. This CDR3 comprises 17 residues. The germline V gene has CDR1 LNHDA and CDR2 SQIVND (reference sequence). The CDR3: CASSTGTGGSRRTEAFF.

The chain carries TRBV7-9 and TRBJ2-3; without DNA, the TCRdb call of TRBD1 cannot be checked. From germline, CDR1 is SEHNR and CDR2 FQNEAQ (reference sequence). The CDR3 loop spans 14 amino acids. The CDR3 spells CASSFFQGEDTQYF.

The chain employs TRBV29-1 and TRBJ2-7; the D call of TRBD1 rests on TCRdb alone, since no DNA is present to check it. From germline, CDR1 is SQVTM and CDR2 ANQGSEA. The length of the CDR3 is 13 residues. CDR3 in amino acids: CSVGTGTSYEQYF.

V usage is TRBV29-1 and J usage is TRBJ1-3. The CDR3 spans 13 residues. Germline CDR1 reads SQVTM; CDR2 reads ANQGSEA. The chain's CDR3 is CSVESGTAGTIYF.

The gene calls are TRBV19 and TRBJ1-1. Germline CDR1 is LNHDA and CDR2 is SQIVND (reference sequence). CDR3 length: 15 amino acids. The CDR3 sequence is CASTFGITGDTEAFF.

CDR3 amino acids: CASSPWTGEGYTF. The chain links TRBV7-9 to TRBJ1-2; the TCRdb D gene call, TRBD1, has no DNA to confirm it. The CDR3 has 13 residues. The V gene's germline CDR1 is SEHNR and CDR2 FQNEAQ (reference sequence).

The chain's CDR3 is CASSLRKGYEQYF. This chain joins TRBV19 and TRBJ2-7. This CDR3 has 13 amino acids. Germline V gene data show CDR1 as LNHDA and CDR2 as SQIVND (reference sequence).